The rows below give T cell receptor beta chains drawn from one sample of a study of blood T cell repertoires in COVID-19. Clones were read by immunoSEQ multiplex PCR, and TCRdb kept only the in-frame ones, dropping some. The sample lists about 410,000 clones, roughly 90% seen once, with less than 2% in the top ten. Sequenced material: peripheral blood. The receptors come from a woman in her 40s with COVID-19, enrolled during active disease. The CDR3 runs from the conserved cysteine through the conserved F or W. A D gene is named only where the DNA matches it firmly. Some rows have no size entry. The others give once, few or many, or a class for an expanded clone.

clone_size | d_call | j_call | v_call | cdr3_nt | cdr3_aa
. | TRBD2 | TRBJ2-3 | TRBV27 | TGTGCCAGCAGCCTTACTAGCGAGGGCACAGATACGCAGTATTTT | CASSLTSEGTDTQYF
. | . | TRBJ1-1 | TRBV5-1 | TGCGCCAGCAGCTTAGGGGTGGAGACTGAAGCTTTCTTT | CASSLGVETEAFF
. | . | TRBJ2-3 | TRBV6-2/TRBV6-3 | TGTGCCAGCAGTCCCGGTTGGGCCGGCACAGATACGCAGTATTTT | CASSPGWAGTDTQYF
. | . | TRBJ2-3 | TRBV9 | TGTGCCAGCTCGAGGGGGGGAGATACGCAGTATTTT | CASSRGGDTQYF
. | . | TRBJ2-5 | TRBV7-2 | TGTGCCAGCAGCGAGATTAGGGGACAAGAGACCCAGTACTTC | CASSEIRGQETQYF
. | . | TRBJ2-2 | TRBV7-2 | TGTGCCAGCAGCTTAAGTCCAGGACACGCGAACACCGGGGAGCTGTTTTTT | CASSLSPGHANTGELFF
. | TRBD1 | TRBJ2-7 | TRBV7-2 | TGTGCCAGCAGCTCCCCCGGGACAGGGGGCAGGAAGAACGAGCAGTACTTC | CASSSPGTGGRKNEQYF
. | TRBD2 | TRBJ2-4 | TRBV20-1 | TGCAGTGCTAGTTTCGGGGGGGAAAACATTCAGTACTTC | CSASFGGENIQYF
. | . | TRBJ2-7 | TRBV5-1 | TGCGCCAGCAGCATTGGGGCGAGCTACGAGCAGTACTTC | CASSIGASYEQYF
. | . | TRBJ1-6 | TRBV6-5 | TGTGCCAGCAGCGGACAGACAAATAATTCACCCCTCCACTTT | CASSGQTNNSPLHF
. | TRBD2 | TRBJ2-1 | TRBV11-2 | TGTGCCAGCAGCACACGGACTAGTAGATTGAGCTCCTACAATGAGCAGTTCTTC | CASSTRTSRLSSYNEQFF
. | . | TRBJ2-7 | TRBV11-2 | TGTGCCAGCACCTTCTCATCAGGGGACTCCTACGAGCAGTACTTC | CASTFSSGDSYEQYF
. | . | TRBJ1-1 | TRBV4-3 | TGCGCCAGCAGCCAAAACAGAGAGAACACTGAAGCTTTCTTT | CASSQNRENTEAFF
. | . | TRBJ1-3 | TRBV7-3 | TGTGCCAGCAGCTTAACGGGCAGGGGAGCGAATGGAAACACCATATATTTT | CASSLTGRGANGNTIYF
once | TRBD1 | TRBJ1-5 | TRBV2 | TGTGCCAGCAGGGGGGACAGGGGCTTCGGACAGCCCCAGCATTTT | CASRGDRGFGQPQHF
. | . | TRBJ2-1 | TRBV11-2 | TGTGCCAGCAGCTTAACCCCCGCGGGGGAGCAGTTCTTC | CASSLTPAGEQFF
. | TRBD2 | TRBJ2-1 | TRBV7-9 | TGTGCCAGCAGCTTATATTGGGTTAGCGGGCCCAATGAGCAGTTCTTC | CASSLYWVSGPNEQFF
few | . | TRBJ1-3 | TRBV7-9 | TGTGCCAGCAGCCAAATGTACACCATATATTTT | CASSQMYTIYF
. | TRBD2 | TRBJ2-2 | TRBV9 | TGTGCCAGCAGAGGGGGGACTAGCGGAGGAATGGCCGGGGAGCTGTTTTTT | CASRGGTSGGMAGELFF
. | TRBD2 | TRBJ2-4 | TRBV19 | TGTGCCAGTAGGGACCCGGGGGGTACAAACATTCAGTACTTC | CASRDPGGTNIQYF
. | TRBD1 | TRBJ2-3 | TRBV7-2 | TGTGCCAGCAGCTTAAGACAGGGTGGGCGAGATACGCAGTATTTT | CASSLRQGGRDTQYF
. | . | TRBJ1-1 | TRBV12-3/TRBV12-4 | TGTGCCAGCAGTACAGGGCCCTCCCGAAAAGCTTTCTTT | CASSTGPSRKAFF
. | . | TRBJ1-1 | TRBV19 | TGTGCCACGGGGTTCGTAAACCTCATGAACACTGAAGCTTTCTTT | CATGFVNLMNTEAFF
. | . | TRBJ1-1 | TRBV5-1 | TGCGCCAGCAGCTTGACAGGGAACGGGGCTGAAGCTTTCTTT | CASSLTGNGAEAFF
once | . | TRBJ1-5 | TRBV6-6 | TGTGCCAGCAGTTACTCAGGGACTAATAGCAATCAGCCCCAGCATTTT | CASSYSGTNSNQPQHF
. | . | TRBJ1-6 | TRBV14 | TGTGCCAGCAGCCAAGACACCTATAATTCACCCCTCCACTTT | CASSQDTYNSPLHF
. | TRBD1 | TRBJ1-4 | TRBV7-8 | TGTGCCAGCAGCTTAGATCGACAGGGGAGAAATGAAAAACTGTTTTTT | CASSLDRQGRNEKLFF
. | . | TRBJ1-1 | TRBV29-1 | TGCAGCGTTGAAATGGAGGGACTTTCGTTCACTGAAGCTTTCTTT | CSVEMEGLSFTEAFF
few | . | TRBJ1-6 | TRBV6-5 | TGTGCCAGCAGAACTCTTTACAATTCACCCCTCCACTTT | CASRTLYNSPLHF